The T cell receptor beta chain described here comes from a study of blood T cell repertoires in COVID-19. Study-level information: Material from acute and convalescent COVID-19 was sourced from the United States, Italy and Spain. The cDNA or gDNA used as material had been derived from T cells, B-cell-depleted T cells, or PBMCs.

Original processing notes: For nucleated cells, counts were estimated from reference gene primer amplification. Assay: immunoSEQ multiplex PCR; the TCRdb copy retains only in-frame clones and omits some. That table is the source of V, J and clone size, and D and trimming were worked out from the DNA. The table shows approximately 260,000 clones, with around 82% occurring only once. V was clipped by 4 bases and J by 1 base, with 7 bases between them. This CDR3 comprises 13 residues. Germline CDR1 and CDR2: SNHLY and FYNNEI. The origin of this receptor is a woman aged 80 or over with active or convalescent COVID-19. Sequencing was done on a sample of peripheral blood. The chain employs TRBV2 and TRBJ2-5; TRBD2 is a possible D gene (5 bases). The CDR3, as DNA: TGTGCCAGCAGTGGACTACCCCAAGAGACCCAGTACTTC. Protein product: CASSGLPQETQYF.